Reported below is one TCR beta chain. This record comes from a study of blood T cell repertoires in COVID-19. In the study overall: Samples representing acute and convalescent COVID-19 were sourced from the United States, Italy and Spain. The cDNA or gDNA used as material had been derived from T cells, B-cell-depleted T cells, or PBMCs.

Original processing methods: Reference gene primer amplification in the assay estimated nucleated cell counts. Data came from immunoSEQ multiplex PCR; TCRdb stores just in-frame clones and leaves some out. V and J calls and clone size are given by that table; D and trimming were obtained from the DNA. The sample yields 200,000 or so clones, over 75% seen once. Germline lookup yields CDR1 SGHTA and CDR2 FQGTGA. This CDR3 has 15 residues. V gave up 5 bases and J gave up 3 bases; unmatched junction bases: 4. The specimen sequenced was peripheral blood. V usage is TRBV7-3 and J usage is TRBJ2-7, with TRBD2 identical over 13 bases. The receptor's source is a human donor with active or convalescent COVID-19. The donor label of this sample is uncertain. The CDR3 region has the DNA TGTGCCAGCAGCGAACTAGCGGGGGGGCTCTACGAGCAGTACTTC. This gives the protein CASSELAGGLYEQYF.